This record covers a single T cell receptor (beta chain). The data belong to a study of CD8 T cells in Susac syndrome. Reverse transcription of about 0.45 to 1 ug RNA used random hexamers. TCRdb reanalysed the immunoSEQ multiplex PCR reads using MiXCR and keeps one entry per CDR3 protein. Here the sample spans about 130,000 distinct CDR3 sequences, approximately 94% being singletons. The V gene lost 3 bases and the J gene lost 6 bases, with 13 bases spanning the gap. The CDR3 sequence is 13 residues long. Germline V CDR1 and CDR2: SQVTM, ANQGSEA. The authors sequenced TCR beta from blood CD8+ and CD4+ T cells.

The clonotype originates from a human donor with multiple sclerosis. The sequenced sample consisted of CD4+ T cells from PBMCs. The chain combines TRBV29-1 with TRBJ2-3; no reliable D call. CDR3 loop: CSVEQDPSDTQYF. CDR3 in DNA: TGCAGCGTTGAGCAGGACCCGTCGGATACGCAGTATTTT.